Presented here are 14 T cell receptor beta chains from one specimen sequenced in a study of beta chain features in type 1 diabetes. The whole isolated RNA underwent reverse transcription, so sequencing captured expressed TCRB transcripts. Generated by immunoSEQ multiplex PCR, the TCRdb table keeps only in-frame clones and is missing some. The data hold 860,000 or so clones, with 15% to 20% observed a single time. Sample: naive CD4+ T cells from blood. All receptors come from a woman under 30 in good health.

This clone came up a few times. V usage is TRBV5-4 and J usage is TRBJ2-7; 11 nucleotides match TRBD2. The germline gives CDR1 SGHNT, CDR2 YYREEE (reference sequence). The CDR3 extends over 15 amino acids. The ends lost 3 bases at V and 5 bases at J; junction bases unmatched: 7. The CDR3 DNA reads TGTGCCAGCAGCTCCGGGACTAGCGGCGTCAACGAGCAGTACTTC. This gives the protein CASSSGTSGVNEQYF. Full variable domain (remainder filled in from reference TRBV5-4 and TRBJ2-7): ETGVTQSPTHLIKTRGQQVTLRCSSQSGHNTVSWYQQALGQGPQFIFQYYREEENGRGNFPPRFSGLQFPNYSSELNVNALELDDSALYLCASSSGTSGVNEQYFGPGTRLTVT.

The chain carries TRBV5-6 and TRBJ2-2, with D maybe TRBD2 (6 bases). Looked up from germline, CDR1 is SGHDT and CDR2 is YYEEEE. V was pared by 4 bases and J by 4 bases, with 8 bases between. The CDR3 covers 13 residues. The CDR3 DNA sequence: TGTGCCAGCAGCCCTAGCGTCACCGGGGAGCTGTTTTTT. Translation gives CASSPSVTGELFF.

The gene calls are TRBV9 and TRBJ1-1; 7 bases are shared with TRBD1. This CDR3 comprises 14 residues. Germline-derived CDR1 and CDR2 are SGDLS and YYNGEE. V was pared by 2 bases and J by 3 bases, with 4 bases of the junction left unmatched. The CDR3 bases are TGTGCCAGCAGCGTGCGGGACAGTTACACTGAAGCTTTCTTT. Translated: CASSVRDSYTEAFF.

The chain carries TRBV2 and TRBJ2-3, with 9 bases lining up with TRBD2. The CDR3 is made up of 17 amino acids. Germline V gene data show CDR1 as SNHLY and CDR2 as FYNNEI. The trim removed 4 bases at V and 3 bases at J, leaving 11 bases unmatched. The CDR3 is CASSGDMRTSETDTQYF. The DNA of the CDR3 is TGTGCCAGCAGTGGGGATATGAGGACTAGCGAGACAGATACGCAGTATTTT.

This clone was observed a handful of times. The CDR3 is CASSPNLQETQYF. CDR3 nucleotide sequence: TGTGCCAGCTCACCAAACTTGCAAGAGACCCAGTACTTC. The V call is TRBV18, the J call TRBJ2-5; D uncertain. CDR3 length: 13 amino acids. Trimming stripped 2 bases from V and 2 bases from J, with 6 bases between. From germline, CDR1 is KGHSH and CDR2 LQKENI.

The CDR3 spells CASRKPGLAGRQFF. CDR3 coding DNA: TGTGCCAGCAGGAAGCCGGGACTAGCGGGACGGCAGTTCTTC. J is TRBJ2-1 and V is TRBV5-4; 13 nucleotides agree with TRBD2. CDR1 and CDR2 from the germline V gene are SGHNT and YYREEE (reference sequence). After removal of 5 bases from V and 12 bases from J, the junction contained 8 bases not matched to a gene. This CDR3 has 14 amino acids. The full variable domain, in which reference TRBV5-4 and TRBJ2-1 provide the parts outside the CDR3, is ETGVTQSPTHLIKTRGQQVTLRCSSQSGHNTVSWYQQALGQGPQFIFQYYREEENGRGNFPPRFSGLQFPNYSSELNVNALELDDSALYLCASRKPGLAGRQFFGPGTRLTVL.

The CDR3 nucleotides are TGTGCCAGCAGCACGGGAACCGGCACAGGGGGTGAGCAGTTCTTC. It specifies CASSTGTGTGGEQFF. The rearrangement joins TRBV7-2 to TRBJ2-1, with TRBD1 matching over 8 bases. The junction had 12 bases not matched to a gene; V was cut back by 5 bases and J by 9 bases. The CDR3 extends over 15 amino acids. Germline CDR1 is SGHTA and CDR2 is FQGNSA.

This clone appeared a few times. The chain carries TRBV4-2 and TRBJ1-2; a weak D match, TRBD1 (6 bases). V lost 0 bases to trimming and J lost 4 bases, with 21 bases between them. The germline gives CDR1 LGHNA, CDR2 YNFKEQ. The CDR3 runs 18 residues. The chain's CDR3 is CASSQEFASTGWSYGYTF. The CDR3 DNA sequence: TGTGCCAGCAGCCAAGAATTTGCTTCGACAGGCTGGTCCTATGGCTACACCTTC.

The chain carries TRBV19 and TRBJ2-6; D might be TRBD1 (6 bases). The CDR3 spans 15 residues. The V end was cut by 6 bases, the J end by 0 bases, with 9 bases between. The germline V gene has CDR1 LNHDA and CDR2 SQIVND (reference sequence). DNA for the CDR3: TGTGCCAGTAGCCCACAGGGCTCTGGGGCCAACGTCCTGACTTTC. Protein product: CASSPQGSGANVLTF.

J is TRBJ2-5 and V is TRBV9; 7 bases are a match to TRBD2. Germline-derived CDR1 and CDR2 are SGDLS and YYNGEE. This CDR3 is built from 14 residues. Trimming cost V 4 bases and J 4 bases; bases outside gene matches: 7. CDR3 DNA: TGTGCCAGCAGCCAAAGCGGGACGGTAGAGACCCAGTACTTC. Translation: CASSQSGTVETQYF.

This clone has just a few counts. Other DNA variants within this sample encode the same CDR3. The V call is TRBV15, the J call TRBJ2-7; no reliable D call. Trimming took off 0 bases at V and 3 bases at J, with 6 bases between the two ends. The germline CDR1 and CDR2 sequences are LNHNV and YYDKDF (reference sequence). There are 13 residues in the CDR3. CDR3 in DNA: TGTGCCACCAGCAGAGATCTTGGCTACGAGCAGTACTTC. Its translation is CATSRDLGYEQYF.

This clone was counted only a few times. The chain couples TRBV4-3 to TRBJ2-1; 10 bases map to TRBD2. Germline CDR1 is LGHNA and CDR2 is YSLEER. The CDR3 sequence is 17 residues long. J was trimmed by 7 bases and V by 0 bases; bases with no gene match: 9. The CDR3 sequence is CASSQEPRASGRNEQFF. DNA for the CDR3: TGCGCCAGCAGCCAAGAACCCCGGGCTAGCGGGAGAAATGAGCAGTTCTTC.

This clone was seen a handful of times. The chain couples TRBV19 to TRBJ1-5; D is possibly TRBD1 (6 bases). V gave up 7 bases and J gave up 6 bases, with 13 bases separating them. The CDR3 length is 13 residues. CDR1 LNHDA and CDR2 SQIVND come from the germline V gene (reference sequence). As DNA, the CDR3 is TGTGCCAGTAACTTACAGGGTGGTCAGCCCCAGCATTTT. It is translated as CASNLQGGQPQHF.

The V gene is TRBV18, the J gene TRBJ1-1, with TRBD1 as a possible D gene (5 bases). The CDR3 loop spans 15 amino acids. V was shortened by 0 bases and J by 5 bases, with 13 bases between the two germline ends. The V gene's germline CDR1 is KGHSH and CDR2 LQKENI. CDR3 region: CASSPPSRVETEAFF. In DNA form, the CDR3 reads TGTGCCAGCTCACCACCGTCCAGGGTCGAAACTGAAGCTTTCTTT.